The entry below describes one T cell receptor (beta chain). The antigen is undetermined. The data are from a study of CD4+ T cells in melanoma. Study outcomes and limitations: Diverse differentiation states were reported for melanoma neoantigen-specific CD4+ T cells. CD8+ T cell, macrophage and B cell function reportedly correlated with neoantigen-specific CD4+ T cells.

Sequencing used immunoSEQ multiplex PCR; TCRdb keeps in-frame clones, though not all of them. This table holds tens of thousands of clones, more than 60% found once. From germline, CDR1 is MNHEY and CDR2 SVGAGI. CDR3 length: 13 residues. V was pared by 2 bases and J by 2 bases, with 0 bases of the junction left unmatched. Sequenced input: tumor tissue. The V call is TRBV6-5, the J call TRBJ2-7; 7 bases agree with TRBD1. The sequence derives from a human donor with melanoma. The CDR3, as DNA: TGTGCCAGCAGTTACACAGGGGCCTACGAGCAGTACTTC. This codes for CASSYTGAYEQYF.